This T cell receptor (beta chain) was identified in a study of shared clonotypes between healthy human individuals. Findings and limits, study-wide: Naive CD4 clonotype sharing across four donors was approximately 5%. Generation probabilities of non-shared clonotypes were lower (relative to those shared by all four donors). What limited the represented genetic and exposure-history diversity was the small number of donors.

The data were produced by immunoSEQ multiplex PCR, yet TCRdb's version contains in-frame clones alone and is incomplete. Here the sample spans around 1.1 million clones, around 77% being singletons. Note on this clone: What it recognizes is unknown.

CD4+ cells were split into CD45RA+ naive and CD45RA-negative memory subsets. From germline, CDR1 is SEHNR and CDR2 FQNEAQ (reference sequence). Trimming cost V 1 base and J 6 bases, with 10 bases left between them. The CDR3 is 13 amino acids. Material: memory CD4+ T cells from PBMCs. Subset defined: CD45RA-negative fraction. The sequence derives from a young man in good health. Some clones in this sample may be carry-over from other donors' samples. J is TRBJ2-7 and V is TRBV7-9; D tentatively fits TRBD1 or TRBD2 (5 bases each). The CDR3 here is CASSLGGVSEQYF. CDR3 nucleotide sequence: TGTGCCAGCAGCTTAGGAGGGGTTAGCGAGCAGTACTTC.